These 32 T cell receptor beta chains share one sample of origin, sequenced in a study of shared clonotypes between healthy human individuals. This table comes from immunoSEQ multiplex PCR, and its TCRdb copy is limited to in-frame clones, with some not included. The profile shows over a million clones, about 75% of them singletons. Sequenced input: memory CD4+ T cells sorted from blood. Subset meaning: CD45RA-negative fraction. These receptors were obtained from a young man in good health.

The CDR3 nucleotides read TGTGCCAGCAGTGATGGACAGGGTCTGAGGAATGAGCAGTTCTTC. Its protein is CASSDGQGLRNEQFF. The rearrangement joins TRBV25-1 to TRBJ2-1; 8 bases are shared with TRBD1. Trimming cost V 3 bases and J 7 bases; bases outside gene matches: 8. There are 15 residues in the CDR3. Germline CDR1 MGHDK, CDR2 SYGVNS.

As concerns this clone: Other DNA sequences in the sample encode the same CDR3. The chain combines TRBV7-2 with TRBJ1-1; TRBD1 aligns across 7 bases. J gave up 1 base and V 5 bases, and 1 base lay outside the gene matches. This CDR3 has 13 amino acids. Germline CDR1 SGHTA, CDR2 FQGNSA. The CDR3 DNA sequence: TGTGCCAGCAGCCGACAGGGGAACACTGAAGCTTTCTTT. Residues: CASSRQGNTEAFF.

This rearrangement joins TRBV5-1 to TRBJ2-2; TRBD1 is a possible D gene (7 bases). This CDR3 region has 17 residues. The V gene's germline CDR1 is SGHRS and CDR2 YFSETQ. The V and J ends lost 3 bases and 3 bases respectively, with 18 bases between them. CDR3 region: CASSWGARQGDTGELFF. CDR3 nucleotides: TGCGCCAGCAGCTGGGGGGCCCGACAGGGAGACACCGGGGAGCTGTTTTTT.

This chain connects TRBV30 to TRBJ1-2; D remains ambiguous. Deletions cut 0 bases from V and 8 bases from J, with 13 bases between. The CDR3 has 13 amino acids. CDR1 and CDR2 (germline): GTSNPN, SVGIG (reference sequence). In DNA, the CDR3 is TGTGCCTGGAGTGTAGGCCCCCAGACGGGCTACACCTTC. Translated: CAWSVGPQTGYTF.

The chain has TRBV30 and TRBJ1-2; 8 bases are a match to TRBD1. Trimming at V came to 2 bases and at J to 6 bases, leaving 5 bases not matched to a gene. CDR1 is GTSNPN and CDR2 is SVGIG in the germline V gene (reference sequence). This CDR3 has 13 residues. In nucleotides, the CDR3 is TGTGCCTGGAGTACGGACAGGGCGAATGGCTACACCTTC. Amino acids: CAWSTDRANGYTF. Drawing the rest from reference TRBV30 and TRBJ1-2, the complete variable domain is SQTIHQWPATLVQPVGSPLSLECTVEGTSNPNLYWYRQAAGRGLQLLFYSVGIGQISSEVPQNLSASRPQDRQFILSSKKLLLSDSGFYLCAWSTDRANGYTFGSGTRLTVV.

This chain connects TRBV6-5 to TRBJ2-7, with 8 positions matching TRBD1. The V and J ends lost 0 bases and 3 bases, in that order; junction bases with no gene match: 4. Germline V gives CDR1 MNHEY, CDR2 SVGAGI. The CDR3 is 15 amino acids. The CDR3 sequence: CASSYSLTGGYEQYF. Here the CDR3 DNA reads TGTGCCAGCAGTTACTCCCTAACAGGGGGCTACGAGCAGTACTTC.

The chain has TRBV11-2 and TRBJ2-5, with 8 nucleotides matching TRBD2. Per germline, CDR1 SGHAT and CDR2 FQNNGV. Trimming cost V 1 base and J 7 bases; bases outside gene matches: 5. The CDR3 consists of 14 residues. The CDR3 is CASSLGGLVVTQYF. CDR3 coding DNA: TGTGCCAGCAGCTTAGGGGGACTAGTCGTGACCCAGTACTTC.

The chain is built from TRBV2 and TRBJ1-1; D is unclear. This CDR3 has 14 amino acids. Germline V gives CDR1 SNHLY, CDR2 FYNNEI. Trimming removed 4 bases from V and 0 bases from J, with 9 bases in between. Here the CDR3 DNA reads TGTGCCAGCAGTGTTGGGCAGCTGAACACTGAAGCTTTCTTT. Its translation is CASSVGQLNTEAFF. Variable domain in full (rest from reference TRBV2 and TRBJ1-1): EPEVTQTPSHQVTQMGQEVILRCVPISNHLYFYWYRQILGQKVEFLVSFYNNEISEKSEIFDDQFSVERPDGSNFTLKIRSTKLEDSAMYFCASSVGQLNTEAFFGQGTRLTVV.

This chain uses TRBV5-6 with TRBJ2-5; D unclear. Germline lookup yields CDR1 SGHDT and CDR2 YYEEEE. V lost 0 bases to trimming and J lost 0 bases, with 3 bases between them. The CDR3 extends over 13 amino acids. Here the CDR3 DNA reads TGTGCCAGCAGCTTGGGCTACCAAGAGACCCAGTACTTC. Translated: CASSLGYQETQYF.

V and J are TRBV30 and TRBJ2-1; 11 bases line up with TRBD2. V lost 0 bases and J lost 5; bases outside the gene matches: 6. This CDR3 has 16 residues. In germline, CDR1 is GTSNPN, CDR2 SVGIG (reference sequence). CDR3 coding DNA: TGTGCCTGGAGTGTGACGACTAGCGGGGCAAACAATGAGCAGTTCTTC. Protein sequence: CAWSVTTSGANNEQFF.

The CDR3 is CASSLLTGGGTDTQYF. The CDR3 nucleotides are TGTGCCAGCAGCTTATTAACAGGGGGCGGCACAGATACGCAGTATTTT. This chain joins TRBV11-3 and TRBJ2-3; TRBD1 matches 9 bases. CDR1 and CDR2 from the germline V gene are SGHNT and YENEEA. This CDR3 spans 16 amino acids. V lost 2 bases and J lost 1; bases outside the gene matches: 4. The full variable domain, its missing parts supplied by reference TRBV11-3 and TRBJ2-3, is EAGVVQSPRYKIIEKKQPVAFWCNPISGHNTLYWYLQNLGQGPELLIRYENEEAVDDSQLPKDRFSAERLKGVDSTLKIQPAELGDSAVYLCASSLLTGGGTDTQYFGPGTRLTVL.

The V call is TRBV18, the J call TRBJ1-4, with TRBD1 matching over 8 bases. CDR3 length: 15 amino acids. In germline, CDR1 is KGHSH, CDR2 LQKENI. Trimming took 3 bases from V and 7 from J; bases not matched to a gene: 7. CDR3 sequence (DNA): TGTGCCAGCTCACCTGGACAGGGAGATGGTGAAAAACTGTTTTTT. Translated, it gives CASSPGQGDGEKLFF.

The rearrangement links TRBV7-9 to TRBJ1-2, with a weak D call TRBD1 (5 bases). CDR3 size: 14 residues. Germline CDR1 and CDR2: SEHNR and FQNEAQ (reference sequence). With 5 bases removed from V and 8 bases from J, the gap between germline ends came to 18 bases. This chain's CDR3 is CASSLRGGAEGYTF. As DNA, the CDR3 is TGTGCCAGCAGCCTCCGAGGAGGGGCGGAAGGCTACACCTTC.

The chain is built from TRBV7-9 and TRBJ2-7; no firm D call. The CDR3 contains 13 residues. CDR1 and CDR2 from the germline V gene are SEHNR and FQNEAQ (reference sequence). The ends were cut back, 1 base at V and 3 bases at J, with 7 bases in the middle. The CDR3 is CASSLEGLYEQYF. In nucleotides, the CDR3 is TGTGCCAGCAGCTTAGAAGGTCTCTACGAGCAGTACTTC.

The chain links TRBV18 to TRBJ2-3; D perhaps matches TRBD1 (5 bases). CDR3 length: 12 residues. V dropped 1 base and J dropped 11 bases, with 10 bases sitting between them. Germline CDR1 reads KGHSH; CDR2 reads LQKENI. This chain's CDR3 is CASSPQGQGQYF. In DNA form, the CDR3 reads TGTGCCAGCTCACCACAGGGGCAGGGGCAGTATTTT. Looking up the rest from reference TRBV18 and TRBJ2-3 gives the full variable domain: NAGVMQNPRHLVRRRGQEARLRCSPMKGHSHVYWYRQLPEEGLKFMVYLQKENIIDESGMPKERFSAEFPKEGPSILRIQQVVRGDSAAYFCASSPQGQGQYFGPGTRLTVL.

CDR3 nucleotide sequence: TGTGCCAGCAGCTTAAGGACGGACAATGAGCAGTTCTTC. It codes for CASSLRTDNEQFF. V and J are TRBV7-3 and TRBJ2-1; D is uncertain. Trimming took off 1 base at V and 5 bases at J, with 6 bases between the two ends. Germline CDR1 reads SGHTA; CDR2 reads FQGTGA. The CDR3 loop spans 13 amino acids.

The chain combines TRBV30 with TRBJ2-7, with 8 bases lining up with TRBD2. The germline V gene has CDR1 GTSNPN and CDR2 SVGIG (reference sequence). The CDR3 contains 14 residues. The trim removed 2 bases at V and 2 bases at J, leaving 5 bases unmatched. CDR3 in DNA: TGTGCCTGGAGTCGGGGGGGCCTCCCCTACGAGCAGTACTTC. Residues: CAWSRGGLPYEQYF.

This rearrangement joins TRBV15 to TRBJ1-4; 9 nucleotides align to TRBD1. CDR3 size: 16 residues. Trimming at V came to 2 bases and at J to 5 bases, leaving 6 bases not matched to a gene. Germline V gene sequence: CDR1 LNHNV, CDR2 YYDKDF (reference sequence). CDR3: CATSRLGQGQNEKLFF. CDR3 bases: TGTGCCACCAGCAGATTGGGACAGGGCCAAAATGAAAAACTGTTTTTT.

The chain carries TRBV15 and TRBJ1-6; no reliable D call. The CDR3 totals 13 residues. The germline V gene has CDR1 LNHNV and CDR2 YYDKDF (reference sequence). V lost 1 base to trimming and J lost 5 bases, with 3 bases between them. The CDR3 DNA reads as TGTGCCACCAGCAGAGGAGATAATTCACCCCTCCACTTT. Protein: CATSRGDNSPLHF. Supplemented by reference TRBV15 and TRBJ1-6, the full variable domain reads DAMVIQNPRYQVTQFGKPVTLSCSQTLNHNVMYWYQQKSSQAPKLLFHYYDKDFNNEADTPDNFQSRRPNTSFCFLDIRSPGLGDTAMYLCATSRGDNSPLHFGNGTRLTVT.

The V call is TRBV11-2, the J call TRBJ2-7; 9 bases line up with TRBD2. The germline gives CDR1 SGHAT, CDR2 FQNNGV. Losses at the gene ends were 1 base for V and 9 bases for J; bases not matched to a gene: 10. The CDR3 has 15 residues. CDR3 nucleotides: TGTGCCAGCAGCTTAGTAGCGGGGGTCGTTTCGGGGCAGTACTTC. Protein: CASSLVAGVVSGQYF.

The chain carries TRBV5-5 and TRBJ1-5; possible D gene TRBD1, 5 bases. CDR3 length: 15 amino acids. Germline V gene data show CDR1 as SGHKS and CDR2 as YYEKEE (reference sequence). V was pared by 4 bases and J by 4 bases, with 15 bases between. The CDR3 sequence is CASSAPGTGNQPQHF. In DNA, the CDR3 is TGTGCCAGCAGCGCGCCCGGGACGGGAAATCAGCCCCAGCATTTT. Using reference TRBV5-5 and TRBJ1-5 for the parts outside the CDR3, the full variable domain is DAGVTQSPTHLIKTRGQQVTLRCSPISGHKSVSWYQQVLGQGPQFIFQYYEKEERGRGNFPDRFSARQFPNYSSELNVNALLLGDSALYLCASSAPGTGNQPQHFGDGTRLSIL.

The chain carries TRBV5-6 and TRBJ2-5, with a weak D call TRBD1 (5 bases). Looked up from germline, CDR1 is SGHDT and CDR2 is YYEEEE. Trimming stripped 0 bases from V and 0 bases from J, with 12 bases between. The CDR3 sequence is 16 residues long. The CDR3 loop reads CASSLDIGAYQETQYF. CDR3 bases: TGTGCCAGCAGCTTGGACATAGGGGCATACCAAGAGACCCAGTACTTC.

The chain couples TRBV19 to TRBJ1-2; D call uncertain. The germline V gene encodes CDR1 LNHDA and CDR2 SQIVND (reference sequence). The CDR3 contains 15 residues. V shed 5 bases and J shed 7 bases, with 20 bases lying between them. CDR3 nucleotide sequence: TGTGCCAGTAGTCCTTCCAAGATGATCAAAGTTGGCTACACCTTC. Its translation is CASSPSKMIKVGYTF.

The genes are TRBV2 and TRBJ2-1, with D uncertain. Germline V gives CDR1 SNHLY, CDR2 FYNNEI. This CDR3 comprises 14 residues. V was trimmed by 4 bases and J by 7 bases, leaving 14 bases between them. As DNA, the CDR3 is TGTGCCAGCAGTGGTGCCCCCGACTTTAATGAGCAGTTCTTC. It translates to CASSGAPDFNEQFF.

This sequence joins TRBV7-9 and TRBJ1-3; a weak D match, TRBD1 (5 bases). Germline V lookup: CDR1 SEHNR, CDR2 FQNEAQ (reference sequence). V was trimmed by 5 bases and J by 0 bases, leaving 8 bases between them. The CDR3 extends over 14 amino acids. The CDR3 here is CASSQGVSGNTIYF. As DNA, the CDR3 is TGTGCCAGCAGCCAGGGAGTCTCTGGAAACACCATATATTTT.

The chain is built from TRBV30 and TRBJ2-6; D is unclear. This CDR3 is built from 12 residues. Germline-derived CDR1 and CDR2 are GTSNPN and SVGIG (reference sequence). The CDR3 here is CAGSSGANVLTF. As DNA, the CDR3 is TGTGCGGGCAGCTCTGGGGCCAACGTCCTGACTTTC. The variable domain in full, with the rest retrieved from reference TRBV30 and TRBJ2-6, is SQTIHQWPATLVQPVGSPLSLECTVEGTSNPNLYWYRQAAGRGLQLLFYSVGIGQISSEVPQNLSASRPQDRQFILSSKKLLLSDSGFYLCAGSSGANVLTFGAGSRLTVL.

J is TRBJ2-3 and V is TRBV5-4; 7 nucleotides align to TRBD2. The trim removed 4 bases at V and 6 bases at J, leaving 5 bases unmatched. Germline lookup yields CDR1 SGHNT and CDR2 YYREEE (reference sequence). This CDR3 is built from 13 residues. The CDR3 spells CASSLTSSDTQYF. DNA for the CDR3: TGTGCCAGCAGCCTGACTAGCTCGGATACGCAGTATTTT.

The gene calls are TRBV19 and TRBJ1-5, with TRBD1 identical over 7 bases. CDR1 is LNHDA and CDR2 is SQIVND in the germline V gene (reference sequence). The CDR3 has 17 amino acids. The ends lost 7 bases at V and 4 bases at J; junction bases unmatched: 16. The CDR3 here is CASTIWTGLGENQPQHF. The CDR3 DNA follows: TGTGCCAGTACCATATGGACAGGCCTGGGGGAAAATCAGCCCCAGCATTTT.

This chain uses TRBV2 with TRBJ2-5, with 10 positions matching TRBD2. The CDR3 spans 15 residues. After removal of 3 bases from V and 1 base from J, the junction contained 2 bases not matched to a gene. CDR1 is SNHLY and CDR2 is FYNNEI in the germline V gene. As DNA, the CDR3 is TGTGCCAGCAGTGATAGGACTAGCGGCCAAGAGACCCAGTACTTC. It is translated as CASSDRTSGQETQYF.

The chain combines TRBV19 with TRBJ2-7, with D possibly matching TRBD2 (6 bases). The CDR3 contains 14 residues. V dropped 0 bases and J dropped 6 bases, with 12 bases sitting between them. Germline CDR1 LNHDA, CDR2 SQIVND (reference sequence). The CDR3 sequence is CASSIDPGEGEQYF. DNA for the CDR3: TGTGCCAGTAGTATAGATCCGGGAGAGGGCGAGCAGTACTTC.

This clone has only a few counts. The V and J genes are TRBV28 and TRBJ1-4; no firm D call. The CDR3 is made up of 13 amino acids. V dropped 4 bases and J dropped 5 bases, with 8 bases sitting between them. The germline V gene has CDR1 MDHEN and CDR2 SYDVKM. This CDR3 is CASSSTQNEKLFF. Here the CDR3 DNA reads TGTGCCAGCAGTTCCACCCAGAATGAAAAACTGTTTTTT.

This clone was seen once. Different DNA sequences within this sample yield the same CDR3. The chain employs TRBV7-2 and TRBJ1-1; D is undetermined. V lost 5 bases to trimming and J lost 4 bases, with 11 bases between them. Germline-derived CDR1 and CDR2 are SGHTA and FQGNSA. The CDR3 has 13 amino acids. CDR3 sequence reads: CASSPFGGTEAFF. The CDR3 bases are TGTGCCAGCAGCCCGTTTGGAGGCACTGAAGCTTTCTTT.